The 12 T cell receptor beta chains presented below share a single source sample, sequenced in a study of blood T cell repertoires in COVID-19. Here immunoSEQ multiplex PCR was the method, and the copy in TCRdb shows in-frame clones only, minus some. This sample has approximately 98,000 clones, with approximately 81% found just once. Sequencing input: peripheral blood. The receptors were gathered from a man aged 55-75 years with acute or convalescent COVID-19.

The CDR3 spells CAFSGQGAQGYTF. The CDR3 DNA reads TGTGCCTTCTCTGGACAGGGGGCACAGGGCTACACCTTC. This chain connects TRBV30 to TRBJ1-2, with TRBD1 matching over 11 bases. The V and J ends lost 7 bases and 8 bases, in that order; junction bases with no gene match: 9. The germline CDR1 and CDR2 sequences are GTSNPN and SVGIG (reference sequence). The CDR3 totals 13 residues.

In nucleotides, the CDR3 is TGTGCCAGCAGCTTTGCACTAGCCGGCACAGATACGCAGTATTTT. Its translation: CASSFALAGTDTQYF. The chain is built from TRBV7-2 and TRBJ2-3; D is possibly TRBD2 (6 bases). Per germline, CDR1 SGHTA and CDR2 FQGNSA. The CDR3 covers 15 residues. V was pared by 3 bases and J by 1 base, with 11 bases between.

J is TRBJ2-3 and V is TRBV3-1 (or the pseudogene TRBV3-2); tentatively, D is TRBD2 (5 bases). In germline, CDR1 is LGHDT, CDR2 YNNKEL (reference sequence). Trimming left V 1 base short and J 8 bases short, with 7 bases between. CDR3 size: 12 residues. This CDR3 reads CASSQASRTQYF. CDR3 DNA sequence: TGTGCCAGCAGCCAAGCTAGCCGTACGCAGTATTTT.

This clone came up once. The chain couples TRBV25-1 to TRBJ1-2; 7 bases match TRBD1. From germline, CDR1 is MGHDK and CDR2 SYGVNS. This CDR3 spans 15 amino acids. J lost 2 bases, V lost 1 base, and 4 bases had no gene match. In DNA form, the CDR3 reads TGTGCCAGCAGTGAATGGGGGGACAGCAACTATGGCTACACCTTC. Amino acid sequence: CASSEWGDSNYGYTF.

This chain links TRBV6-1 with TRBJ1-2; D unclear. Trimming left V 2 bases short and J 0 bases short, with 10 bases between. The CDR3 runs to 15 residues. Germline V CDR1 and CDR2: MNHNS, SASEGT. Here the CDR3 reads CASSEPGAPNYGYTF. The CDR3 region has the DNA TGTGCCAGCAGTGAACCCGGTGCCCCTAACTATGGCTACACCTTC.

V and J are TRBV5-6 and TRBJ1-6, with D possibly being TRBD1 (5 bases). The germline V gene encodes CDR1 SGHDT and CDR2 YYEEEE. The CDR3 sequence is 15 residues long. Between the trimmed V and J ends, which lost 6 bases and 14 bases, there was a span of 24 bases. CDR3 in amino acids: CASKRGDREIQALHF. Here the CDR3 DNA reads TGTGCCAGCAAGCGGGGGGACCGAGAAATTCAAGCCCTCCACTTT.

CDR3 in DNA: TGTGCCAGTATAGCGGGAGAGGGCGGTGAGCAGTTCTTC. Its translation: CASIAGEGGEQFF. The chain uses TRBV7-6 and TRBJ2-1; 9 nucleotides align to TRBD2. This CDR3 is 13 amino acids long. Germline V gene lookup returns CDR1 SGHVS and CDR2 FNYEAQ. J gave up 9 bases and V 9 bases, and 9 bases lay outside the gene matches.

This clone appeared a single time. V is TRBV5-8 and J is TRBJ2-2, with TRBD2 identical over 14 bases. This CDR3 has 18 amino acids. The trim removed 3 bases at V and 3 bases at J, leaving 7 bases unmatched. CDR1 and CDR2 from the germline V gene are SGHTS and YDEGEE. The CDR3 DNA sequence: TGTGCCAGCAGCTGGGGACTAGCGGGAGTCACGGACACCGGGGAGCTGTTTTTT. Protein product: CASSWGLAGVTDTGELFF.

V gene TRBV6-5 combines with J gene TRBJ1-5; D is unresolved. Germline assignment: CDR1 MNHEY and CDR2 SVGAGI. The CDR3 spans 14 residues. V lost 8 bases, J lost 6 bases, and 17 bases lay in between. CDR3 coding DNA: TGTGCCAGCCGAGGCCTTTCGGTGGGTCAGCCCCAGCATTTT. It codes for CASRGLSVGQPQHF.

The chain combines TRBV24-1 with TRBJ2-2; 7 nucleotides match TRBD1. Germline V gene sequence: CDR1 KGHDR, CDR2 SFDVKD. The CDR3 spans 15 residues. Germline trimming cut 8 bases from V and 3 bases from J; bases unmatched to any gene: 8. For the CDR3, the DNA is TGTGCCACCACCGCCGGGACAGCGTACACCGGGGAGCTGTTTTTT. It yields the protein CATTAGTAYTGELFF.

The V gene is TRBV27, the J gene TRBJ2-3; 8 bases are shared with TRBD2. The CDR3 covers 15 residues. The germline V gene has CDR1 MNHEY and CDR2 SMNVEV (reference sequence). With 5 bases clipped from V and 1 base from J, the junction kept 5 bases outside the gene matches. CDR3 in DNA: TGTGCCAGCAGTCGGGGGGGGTACGGCACAGATACGCAGTATTTT. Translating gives CASSRGGYGTDTQYF.

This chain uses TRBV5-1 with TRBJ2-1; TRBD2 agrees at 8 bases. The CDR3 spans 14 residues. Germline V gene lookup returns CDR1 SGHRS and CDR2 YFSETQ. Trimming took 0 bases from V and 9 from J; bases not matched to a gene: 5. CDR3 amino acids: CASSLDPAGVEQFF. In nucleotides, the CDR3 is TGCGCCAGCAGCTTGGATCCAGCGGGAGTTGAGCAGTTCTTC.